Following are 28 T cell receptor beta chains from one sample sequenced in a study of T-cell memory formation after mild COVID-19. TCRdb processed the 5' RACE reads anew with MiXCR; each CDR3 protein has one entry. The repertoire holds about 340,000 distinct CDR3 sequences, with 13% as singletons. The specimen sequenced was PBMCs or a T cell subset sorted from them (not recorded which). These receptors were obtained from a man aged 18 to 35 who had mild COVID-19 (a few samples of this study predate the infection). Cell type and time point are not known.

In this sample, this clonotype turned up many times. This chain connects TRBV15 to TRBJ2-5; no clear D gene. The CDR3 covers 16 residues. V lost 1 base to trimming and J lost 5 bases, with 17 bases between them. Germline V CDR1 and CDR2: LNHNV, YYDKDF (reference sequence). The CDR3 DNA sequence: TGTGCCACCAGCAGAGTATATTCGAGACCCGAGGAGACCCAGTACTTC. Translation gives CATSRVYSRPEETQYF.

CDR3 loop: CSADPSGVHEQFF. The CDR3 DNA follows: TGCAGTGCCGACCCTAGCGGGGTTCATGAGCAGTTCTTC. V and J are TRBV20-1 and TRBJ2-1; the match to TRBD2 covers 9 bases. This CDR3 is built from 13 residues. V lost 6 bases and J lost 8; bases outside the gene matches: 8. In germline, CDR1 is DFQATT, CDR2 SNEGSKA (reference sequence).

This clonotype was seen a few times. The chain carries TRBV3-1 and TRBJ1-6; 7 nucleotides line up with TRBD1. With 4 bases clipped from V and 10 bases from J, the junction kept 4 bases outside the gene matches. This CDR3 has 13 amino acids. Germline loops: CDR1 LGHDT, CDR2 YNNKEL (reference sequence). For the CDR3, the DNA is TGTGCCAGCAGCCTTACAGGGGAATCACCCCTCCACTTT. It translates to CASSLTGESPLHF.

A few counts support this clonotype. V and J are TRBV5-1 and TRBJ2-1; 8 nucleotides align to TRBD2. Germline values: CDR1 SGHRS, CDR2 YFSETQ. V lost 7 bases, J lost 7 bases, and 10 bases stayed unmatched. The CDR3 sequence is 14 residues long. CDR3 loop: CASRERLAGNEQFF. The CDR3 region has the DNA TGCGCCAGCCGAGAAAGGCTAGCGGGTAATGAGCAGTTCTTC.

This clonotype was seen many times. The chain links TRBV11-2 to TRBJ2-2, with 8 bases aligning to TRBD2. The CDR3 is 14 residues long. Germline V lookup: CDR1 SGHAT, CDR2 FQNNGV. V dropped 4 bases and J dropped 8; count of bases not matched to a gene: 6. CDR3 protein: CASSSARGVGELFF. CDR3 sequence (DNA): TGTGCCAGCAGCTCGGCGCGGGGGGTTGGGGAGCTGTTTTTT.

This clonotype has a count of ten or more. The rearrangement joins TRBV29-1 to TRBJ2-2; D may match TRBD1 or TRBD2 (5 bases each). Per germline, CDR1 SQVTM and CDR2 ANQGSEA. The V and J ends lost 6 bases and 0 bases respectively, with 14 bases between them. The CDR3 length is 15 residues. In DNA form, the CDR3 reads TGCAGCGTCGTTCCCGGGACGGCGAACACCGGGGAGCTGTTTTTT. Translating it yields CSVVPGTANTGELFF.

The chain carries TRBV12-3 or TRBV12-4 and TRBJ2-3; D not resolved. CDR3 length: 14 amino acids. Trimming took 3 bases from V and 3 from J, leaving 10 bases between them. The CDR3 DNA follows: TGTGCCAGCAGTTTTGGGCCAGCGACAGATACGCAGTATTTT. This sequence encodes CASSFGPATDTQYF.

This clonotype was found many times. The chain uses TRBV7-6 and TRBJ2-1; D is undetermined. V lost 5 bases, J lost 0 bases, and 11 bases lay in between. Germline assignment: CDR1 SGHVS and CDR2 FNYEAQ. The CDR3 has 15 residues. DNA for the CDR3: TGTGCCAGCAGCATTGACATTGACTCCTACAATGAGCAGTTCTTC. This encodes CASSIDIDSYNEQFF.

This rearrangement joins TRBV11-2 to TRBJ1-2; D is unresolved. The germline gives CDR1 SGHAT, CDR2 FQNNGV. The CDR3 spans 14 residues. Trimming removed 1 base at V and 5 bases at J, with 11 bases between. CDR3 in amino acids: CASSLVGSNYGYTF. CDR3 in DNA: TGTGCCAGCAGCTTAGTCGGCAGTAATTATGGCTACACCTTC.

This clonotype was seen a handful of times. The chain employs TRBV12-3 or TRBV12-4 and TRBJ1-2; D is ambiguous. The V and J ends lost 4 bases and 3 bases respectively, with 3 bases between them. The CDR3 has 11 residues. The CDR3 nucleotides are TGTGCCAGCAGTTATTACTATGGCTACACCTTC. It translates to CASSYYYGYTF.

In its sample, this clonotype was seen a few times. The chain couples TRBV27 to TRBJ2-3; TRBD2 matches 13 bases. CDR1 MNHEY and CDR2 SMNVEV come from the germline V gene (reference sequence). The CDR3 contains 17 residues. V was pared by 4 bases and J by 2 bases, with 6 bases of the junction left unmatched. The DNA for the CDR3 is TGTGCCAGCAGTTCGACAGGACTAGCGGGGGACACAGATACGCAGTATTTT. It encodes CASSSTGLAGDTDTQYF.

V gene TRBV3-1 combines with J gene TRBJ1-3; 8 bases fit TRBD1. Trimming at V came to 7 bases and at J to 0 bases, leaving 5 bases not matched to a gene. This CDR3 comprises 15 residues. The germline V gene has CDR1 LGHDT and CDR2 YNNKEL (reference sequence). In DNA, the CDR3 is TGTGCCAGCACCCACAGGGGGTTCTCTGGAAACACCATATATTTT. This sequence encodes CASTHRGFSGNTIYF. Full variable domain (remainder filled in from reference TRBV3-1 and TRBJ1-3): DTAVSQTPKYLVTQMGNDKSIKCEQNLGHDTMYWYKQDSKKFLKIMFSYNNKELIINETVPNRFSPKSPDKAHLNLHINSLELGDSAVYFCASTHRGFSGNTIYFGEGSWLTVV.

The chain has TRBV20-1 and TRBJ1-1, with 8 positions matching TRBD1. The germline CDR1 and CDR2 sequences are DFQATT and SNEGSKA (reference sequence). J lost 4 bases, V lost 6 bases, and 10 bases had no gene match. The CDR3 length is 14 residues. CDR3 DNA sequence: TGCAGTGCCGAACTTCGGACAGGGCCCACTGAAGCTTTCTTT. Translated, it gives CSAELRTGPTEAFF.

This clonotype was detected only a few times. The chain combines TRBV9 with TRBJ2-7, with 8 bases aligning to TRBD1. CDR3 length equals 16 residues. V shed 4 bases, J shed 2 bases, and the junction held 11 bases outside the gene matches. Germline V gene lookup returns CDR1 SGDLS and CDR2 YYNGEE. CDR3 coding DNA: TGTGCCAGCAGCCCCCGGGGGACAGGAAGTCCCTACGAGCAGTACTTC. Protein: CASSPRGTGSPYEQYF. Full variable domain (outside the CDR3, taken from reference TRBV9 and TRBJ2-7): DSGVTQTPKHLITATGQRVTLRCSPRSGDLSVYWYQQSLDQGLQFLIQYYNGEERAKGNILERFSAQQFPDLHSELNLSSLELGDSALYFCASSPRGTGSPYEQYFGPGTRLTVT.

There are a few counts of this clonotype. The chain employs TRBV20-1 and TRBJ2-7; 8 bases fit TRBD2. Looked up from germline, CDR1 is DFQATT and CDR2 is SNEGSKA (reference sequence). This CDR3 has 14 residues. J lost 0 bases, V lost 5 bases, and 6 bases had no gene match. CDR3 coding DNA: TGCAGTGCTCACAGCGGGGGATACTCCTACGAGCAGTACTTC. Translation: CSAHSGGYSYEQYF.

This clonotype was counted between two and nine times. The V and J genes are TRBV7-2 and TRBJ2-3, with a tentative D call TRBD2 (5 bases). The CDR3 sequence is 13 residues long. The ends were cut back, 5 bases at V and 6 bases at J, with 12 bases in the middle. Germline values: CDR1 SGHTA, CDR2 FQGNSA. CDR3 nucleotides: TGTGCCAGCAGCCGGGGAGAAAGGGATACGCAGTATTTT. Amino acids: CASSRGERDTQYF.

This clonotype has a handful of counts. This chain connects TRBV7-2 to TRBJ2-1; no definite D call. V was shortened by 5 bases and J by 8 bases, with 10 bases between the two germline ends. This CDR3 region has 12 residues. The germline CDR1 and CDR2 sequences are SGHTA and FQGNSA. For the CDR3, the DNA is TGTGCCAGCAGCCCCCAAAAGGATGAGCAGTTCTTC. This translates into CASSPQKDEQFF.

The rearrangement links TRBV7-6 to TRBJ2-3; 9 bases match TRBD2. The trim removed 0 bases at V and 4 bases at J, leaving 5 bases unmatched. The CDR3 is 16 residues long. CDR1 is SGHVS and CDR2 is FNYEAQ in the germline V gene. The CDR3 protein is CASSLATSGSPDTQYF. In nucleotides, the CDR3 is TGTGCCAGCAGCTTAGCGACTAGCGGTAGCCCAGATACGCAGTATTTT. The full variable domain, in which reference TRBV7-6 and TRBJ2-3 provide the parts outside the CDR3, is GAGVSQSPRYKVTKRGQDVALRCDPISGHVSLYWYRQALGQGPEFLTYFNYEAQQDKSGLPNDRFSAERPEGSISTLTIQRTEQRDSAMYRCASSLATSGSPDTQYFGPGTRLTVL.

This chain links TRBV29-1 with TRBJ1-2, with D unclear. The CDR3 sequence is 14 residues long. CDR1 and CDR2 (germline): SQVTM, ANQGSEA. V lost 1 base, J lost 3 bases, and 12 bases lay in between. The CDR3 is CSVEGEALDYGYTF. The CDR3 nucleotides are TGCAGCGTTGAAGGGGAAGCCCTTGACTATGGCTACACCTTC.

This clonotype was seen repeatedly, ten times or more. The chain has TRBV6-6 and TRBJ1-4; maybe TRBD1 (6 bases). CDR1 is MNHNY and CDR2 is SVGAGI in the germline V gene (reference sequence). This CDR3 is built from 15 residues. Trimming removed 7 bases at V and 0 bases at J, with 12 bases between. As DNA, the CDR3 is TGTGCCAGCATTGGGGGGCATGCAACTAATGAAAAACTGTTTTTT. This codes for CASIGGHATNEKLFF.

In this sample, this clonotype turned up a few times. DNA of the CDR3: TGCAGTGCTAGAGCCACCGGGACTAGTGGCATAGATACGCAGTATTTT. It encodes CSARATGTSGIDTQYF. V and J are TRBV20-1 and TRBJ2-3; 8 bases line up with TRBD2. CDR1 and CDR2 (germline): DFQATT, SNEGSKA (reference sequence). The CDR3 is 16 amino acids. V shed 1 base, J shed 5 bases, and the junction held 11 bases outside the gene matches.

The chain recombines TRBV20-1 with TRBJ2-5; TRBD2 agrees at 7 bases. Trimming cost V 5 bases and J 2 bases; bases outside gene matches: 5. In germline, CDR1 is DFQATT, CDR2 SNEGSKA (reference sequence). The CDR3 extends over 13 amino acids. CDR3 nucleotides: TGCAGTGCTTCAGCGGGAACTCAAGAGACCCAGTACTTC. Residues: CSASAGTQETQYF.

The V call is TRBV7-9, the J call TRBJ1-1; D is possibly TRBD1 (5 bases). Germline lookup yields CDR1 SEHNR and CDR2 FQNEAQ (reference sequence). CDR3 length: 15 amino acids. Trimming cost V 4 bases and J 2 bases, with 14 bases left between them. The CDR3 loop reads CASSSNPDRNTEAFF. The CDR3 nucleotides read TGTGCCAGCAGCTCGAATCCTGACAGAAACACTGAAGCTTTCTTT. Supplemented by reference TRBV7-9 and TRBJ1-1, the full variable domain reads DTGVSQNPRHKITKRGQNVTFRCDPISEHNRLYWYRQTLGQGPEFLTYFQNEAQLEKSRLLSDRFSAERPKGSFSTLEIQRTEQGDSAMYLCASSSNPDRNTEAFFGQGTRLTVV.

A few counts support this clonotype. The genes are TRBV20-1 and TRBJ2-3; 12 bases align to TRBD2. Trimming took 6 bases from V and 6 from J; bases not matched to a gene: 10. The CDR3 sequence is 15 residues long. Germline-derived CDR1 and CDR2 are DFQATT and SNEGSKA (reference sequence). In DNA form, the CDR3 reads TGCAGTGCGCCGACCGCTAGCGGGGGGGAGGATACGCAGTATTTT. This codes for CSAPTASGGEDTQYF.

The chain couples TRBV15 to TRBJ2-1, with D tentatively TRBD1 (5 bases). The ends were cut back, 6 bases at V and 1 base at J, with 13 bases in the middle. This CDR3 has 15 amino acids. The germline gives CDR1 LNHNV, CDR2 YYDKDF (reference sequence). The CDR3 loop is CATRRGGLSYNEQFF. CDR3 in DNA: TGTGCCACCAGAAGGGGCGGCCTATCCTACAATGAGCAGTTCTTC. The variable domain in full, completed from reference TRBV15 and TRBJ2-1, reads DAMVIQNPRYQVTQFGKPVTLSCSQTLNHNVMYWYQQKSSQAPKLLFHYYDKDFNNEADTPDNFQSRRPNTSFCFLDIRSPGLGDTAMYLCATRRGGLSYNEQFFGPGTRLTVL.

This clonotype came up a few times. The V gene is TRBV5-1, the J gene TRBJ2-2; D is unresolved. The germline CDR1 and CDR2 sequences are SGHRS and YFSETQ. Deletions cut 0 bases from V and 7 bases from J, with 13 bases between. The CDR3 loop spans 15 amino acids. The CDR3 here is CASSLGSTVVGELFF. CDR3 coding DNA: TGCGCCAGCAGCTTGGGGTCTACGGTTGTCGGGGAGCTGTTTTTT.

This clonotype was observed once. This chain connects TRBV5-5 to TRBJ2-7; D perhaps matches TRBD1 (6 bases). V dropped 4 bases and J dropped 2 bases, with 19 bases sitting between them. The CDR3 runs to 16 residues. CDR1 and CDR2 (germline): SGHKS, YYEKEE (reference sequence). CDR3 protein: CASSKAGTQGPYEQYV. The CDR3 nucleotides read TGTGCCAGCAGCAAAGCCGGGACACAAGGTCCCTACGAGCAGTACGTC.

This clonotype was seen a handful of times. CDR3 amino acids: CASARRAGELFF. CDR3 sequence (DNA): TGTGCCAGCGCCCGTAGGGCCGGGGAGCTGTTTTTT. The chain has TRBV12-3 or TRBV12-4 and TRBJ2-2; no clear D. V lost 8 bases, J lost 6 bases, and 10 bases lay in between. The CDR3 covers 12 residues.